A selection of T cell receptor beta chains follows, all from one sample in a study of metastatic and nonmetastatic thyroid tumors. MiXCR reprocessed the PCR reads for TCRdb. Among tens of thousands of clones listed, around 12% were seen once. The sequenced sample was tumor tissue. The receptors were gathered from a female donor with papillary thyroid cancer or a benign thyroid nodule (not recorded which). Some clones in this sample may be carry-over from other donors' samples. The CDR3 runs from the conserved cysteine through the conserved F or W. Each record gives: V gene, clone size, D gene, J gene, CDR3 protein, CDR3 DNA. D genes are given only for firm matches. The listing skips clone size in some rows; elsewhere it reads once, few, many or a size class.

TRBV20-1	NA	NA	TRBJ2-1	CSARVGVNYDEQFF	TGCAGTGCTAGAGTTGGAGTTAACTACGATGAGCAGTTCTTC
TRBV27	many	NA	TRBJ1-6	CASSLSVWGSNSPLHF	TGTGCCAGCAGTTTATCCGTCTGGGGGTCTAATTCACCCCTCCACTTT
TRBV10-3	many	TRBD2	TRBJ2-1	CAISESTSGRKNEQFF	TGTGCCATCAGTGAGTCGACTAGCGGGAGGAAGAATGAGCAGTTCTTC
TRBV6-1	NA	NA	TRBJ2-7	CASNPGGVYGQYF	TGTGCCAGTAACCCAGGGGGGGTCTACGGGCAGTACTTC
TRBV20-1	many	NA	TRBJ2-3	CSATQKSTDTQYF	TGCAGTGCCACACAGAAAAGCACAGATACGCAGTATTTT
TRBV2	many	TRBD1	TRBJ2-5	CASSGTTGGVETQYF	TGTGCCAGCAGCGGGACGACAGGGGGCGTGGAGACCCAGTACTTC
TRBV5-1	many	NA	TRBJ2-5	CASSLPMDSPKGETQYF	TGCGCCAGCAGCTTACCAATGGACAGCCCTAAAGGGGAGACCCAGTACTTC
TRBV4-3	NA	NA	TRBJ2-7	CASSQDAQGYEQYF	TGCGCCAGCAGCCAAGATGCACAGGGCTACGAGCAGTACTTC
TRBV12-3/TRBV12-4	NA	TRBD2	TRBJ2-7	CASSLTSGPYEQYF	TGTGCCAGCAGTCTGACTAGCGGGCCCTACGAGCAGTACTTC
TRBV11-2	many	NA	TRBJ1-3	CASSSGPGNTIYF	TGTGCCAGCAGCTCAGGACCTGGAAACACCATATATTTT
TRBV12-3/TRBV12-4	many	NA	TRBJ1-1	CASNRDSNTEAFF	TGTGCCAGCAACCGAGACTCGAACACTGAAGCTTTCTTT
TRBV2	many	NA	TRBJ2-2	CASRGTGELFF	TGTGCCAGCAGGGGCACCGGGGAGCTGTTTTTT
TRBV2	many	TRBD1	TRBJ2-7	CASSVDRVSYEQYF	TGTGCCAGCAGTGTGGACAGGGTTTCCTACGAGCAGTACTTC
TRBV2	NA	NA	TRBJ1-6	CASSEGRSSYNSALNF	TGTGCCAGCAGTGAGGGCCGGAGCTCCTATAATTCAGCCCTCAACTTT
TRBV12-3/TRBV12-4	many	TRBD2	TRBJ2-1	CASSLISGRAGFF	TGTGCCAGCAGTTTGATTAGCGGGAGGGCCGGGTTCTTC